Each of the 30 T cell receptor beta chains below was sequenced from the same sample in a study of OX40 agonist ivuxolimab in advanced cancers. Clones were sequenced by immunoSEQ multiplex PCR, and TCRdb holds only the in-frame ones, with some missing. Here the sample spans some 24,000 clones, approximately 78% being singletons. This specimen was CD4+ or CD8+ T cells sorted from blood, taken in a trial of the OX40 agonist ivuxolimab. All receptors come from an adult with an advanced solid tumor such as melanoma, head and neck, liver or kidney cancer.

The chain links TRBV29-1 to TRBJ2-1; the match to TRBD2 covers 13 bases. Germline V gives CDR1 SQVTM, CDR2 ANQGSEA. Losses at the gene ends were 3 bases for V and 5 bases for J; bases not matched to a gene: 7. The CDR3 sequence is 16 residues long. The CDR3, as DNA: TGCAGCGTTGACCGACTAGCGGGAGGCATCAACAATGAGCAGTTCTTC. Encoded protein: CSVDRLAGGINNEQFF.

This clone occurred a few times. This sample includes further DNA sequences coding for the same CDR3. This chain joins TRBV28 and TRBJ1-5; D is uncertain. V was pared by 1 base and J by 4 bases, with 11 bases between. The CDR3 runs to 15 residues. Germline V CDR1 and CDR2: MDHEN, SYDVKM. As DNA, the CDR3 is TGTGCCAGCAGTTTATTGGGAGCGCGGAATCAGCCCCAGCATTTT. Protein product: CASSLLGARNQPQHF.

The gene calls are TRBV5-1 and TRBJ2-1; maybe TRBD2 (5 bases). Trimming removed 4 bases from V and 5 bases from J, with 19 bases in between. The CDR3 consists of 16 residues. Germline-derived CDR1 and CDR2 are SGHRS and YFSETQ. The CDR3 protein is CASSPRLHLGDNEQFF. CDR3 sequence (DNA): TGCGCCAGCAGCCCCAGACTCCACCTCGGGGACAATGAGCAGTTCTTC.

The V call is TRBV9, the J call TRBJ2-7; TRBD2 is a possible D gene (6 bases). Germline V gene data show CDR1 as SGDLS and CDR2 as YYNGEE. The length of the CDR3 is 13 residues. V was shortened by 1 base and J by 5 bases, with 10 bases between the two germline ends. DNA for the CDR3: TGTGCCAGCAGCGTATTCGGGAGCGACGAGCAGTACTTC. Encoded protein: CASSVFGSDEQYF. Together with reference TRBV9 and TRBJ2-7, the CDR3 gives the full variable domain: DSGVTQTPKHLITATGQRVTLRCSPRSGDLSVYWYQQSLDQGLQFLIQYYNGEERAKGNILERFSAQQFPDLHSELNLSSLELGDSALYFCASSVFGSDEQYFGPGTRLTVT.

The genes are TRBV7-9 and TRBJ1-6, with unresolved D. V shed 5 bases and J shed 6 bases, with 8 bases lying between them. The CDR3 contains 13 residues. CDR1 and CDR2 from the germline V gene are SEHNR and FQNEAQ (reference sequence). CDR3 nucleotides: TGTGCCAGCAGCCCGTACCCTAATTCACCCCTCCACTTT. This codes for CASSPYPNSPLHF.

The V and J genes are TRBV7-2 and TRBJ2-1; the match to TRBD1 covers 10 bases. J lost 7 bases, V lost 2 bases, and 5 bases had no gene match. CDR3 length equals 15 residues. CDR1 SGHTA and CDR2 FQGNSA come from the germline V gene. The DNA of the CDR3 is TGTGCCAGCAGCTTACGGACAGGGGGAGGGAATGAGCAGTTCTTC. This codes for CASSLRTGGGNEQFF. Combining the CDR3 with reference TRBV7-2 and TRBJ2-1 gives the whole variable domain GAGVSQSPSNKVTEKGKDVELRCDPISGHTALYWYRQSLGQGLEFLIYFQGNSAPDKSGLPSDRFSAERTGGSVSTLTIQRTQQEDSAVYLCASSLRTGGGNEQFFGPGTRLTVL.

The J gene is TRBJ1-5, the V gene TRBV6-1, with D possibly matching TRBD1 (6 bases). The germline CDR1 and CDR2 sequences are MNHNS and SASEGT. The CDR3 extends over 15 amino acids. The V end was cut by 1 base, the J end by 0 bases, with 7 bases between. The CDR3 is CASSEGTASNQPQHF. DNA of the CDR3: TGTGCCAGCAGTGAAGGGACAGCTAGCAATCAGCCCCAGCATTTT.

The chain links TRBV7-6 to TRBJ2-3; TRBD1 matches at 10 bases. V was pared by 1 base and J by 6 bases, with 7 bases of the junction left unmatched. There are 16 residues in the CDR3. CDR1 is SGHVS and CDR2 is FNYEAQ in the germline V gene. CDR3 in amino acids: CASSLEGQGLSDTQYF. The CDR3 DNA reads as TGTGCCAGCAGCTTAGAGGGACAGGGGTTATCGGATACGCAGTATTTT. Full variable domain (outside the CDR3, taken from reference TRBV7-6 and TRBJ2-3): GAGVSQSPRYKVTKRGQDVALRCDPISGHVSLYWYRQALGQGPEFLTYFNYEAQQDKSGLPNDRFSAERPEGSISTLTIQRTEQRDSAMYRCASSLEGQGLSDTQYFGPGTRLTVL.

A remark on this clone: Additional DNA sequences in this sample encode the identical CDR3. The chain recombines TRBV7-9 with TRBJ2-3; TRBD1 aligns across 9 bases. The CDR3 consists of 15 residues. The V and J ends lost 5 bases and 2 bases, in that order; junction bases with no gene match: 5. The germline gives CDR1 SEHNR, CDR2 FQNEAQ (reference sequence). The CDR3 DNA follows: TGTGCCAGCAGCCGGACAGGGGCACTCACAGATACGCAGTATTTT. Translated, it gives CASSRTGALTDTQYF.

The CDR3 here is CASSRTSGASYNEQFF. In nucleotides, the CDR3 is TGTGCCAGCAGTCGGACTAGCGGGGCGTCCTACAATGAGCAGTTCTTC. The V gene is TRBV4-2, the J gene TRBJ2-1, with 12 bases that match TRBD2. Per germline, CDR1 LGHNA and CDR2 YNFKEQ. The V segment lost 6 bases and the J segment 1 base; nucleotides outside the gene matches: 4. This CDR3 comprises 16 residues.

This chain links TRBV7-8 with TRBJ1-1, with 9 bases identical to TRBD1. CDR1 SGHVS and CDR2 FQNEAQ come from the germline V gene. There are 15 residues in the CDR3. V dropped 5 bases and J dropped 2; count of bases not matched to a gene: 6. The CDR3 protein is CASSPGTGLNTEAFF. CDR3 coding DNA: TGTGCCAGCAGCCCGGGGACAGGGTTAAACACTGAAGCTTTCTTT.

This clone was observed a few times. The genes are TRBV2 and TRBJ1-2, with 7 bases that match TRBD1. The CDR3 is 14 residues long. CDR1 and CDR2 from the germline V gene are SNHLY and FYNNEI. The J segment lost 8 bases and the V segment lost 6 bases, leaving 12 bases of the junction unmatched. The CDR3 sequence is CASRTTGALGGYTF. In DNA form, the CDR3 reads TGTGCCAGCAGGACAACAGGGGCCCTAGGAGGCTACACCTTC.

This clone was counted a single time. The rearrangement links TRBV5-6 to TRBJ2-3; the match to TRBD2 covers 11 bases. The CDR3 length is 15 residues. Germline CDR1 and CDR2: SGHDT and YYEEEE. V shed 1 base and J 4 bases; nucleotides not matched to a gene: 2. CDR3 nucleotide sequence: TGTGCCAGCAGCTTGCTAGCGGGGGGACCAGATACGCAGTATTTT. Residues: CASSLLAGGPDTQYF.

J is TRBJ2-5 and V is TRBV30, with TRBD2 identical over 8 bases. Per germline, CDR1 GTSNPN and CDR2 SVGIG (reference sequence). The CDR3 extends over 15 amino acids. Unmatched junction bases numbered 7, after V lost 4 bases and J lost 0 bases. CDR3 in amino acids: CAWTPGGRNQETQYF. The CDR3 region has the DNA TGTGCCTGGACCCCGGGAGGGCGAAACCAAGAGACCCAGTACTTC.

The chain joins TRBV7-9 to TRBJ2-3, with 13 bases aligning to TRBD2. Unmatched junction bases numbered 10, after V lost 3 bases and J lost 4 bases. The V gene's germline CDR1 is SEHNR and CDR2 FQNEAQ (reference sequence). The CDR3 has 18 residues. This CDR3 is CASSLRLGLAGSADTQYF. As DNA, the CDR3 is TGTGCCAGCAGCTTGAGGCTGGGACTAGCGGGAAGTGCAGATACGCAGTATTTT.

This chain connects TRBV6-6 to TRBJ2-7; 7 positions agree with TRBD1. The junction had 9 bases not matched to a gene; V was cut back by 7 bases and J by 0 bases. This CDR3 is built from 15 residues. Germline V gives CDR1 MNHNY, CDR2 SVGAGI (reference sequence). CDR3 in DNA: TGTGCCAGCACCCCCCGGGCAGGGGGCTCCTACGAGCAGTACTTC. Translated, it gives CASTPRAGGSYEQYF.

The chain combines TRBV5-5 with TRBJ2-1, with 12 bases that match TRBD2. This CDR3 is built from 16 residues. Looked up from germline, CDR1 is SGHKS and CDR2 is YYEKEE (reference sequence). After removal of 4 bases from V and 9 bases from J, the junction contained 11 bases not matched to a gene. In nucleotides, the CDR3 is TGTGCCAGCAGCCCCCCTAGCGGGAGGGCGAATAGTGAGCAGTTCTTC. Its translation is CASSPPSGRANSEQFF.

This clone was seen more than once but under ten times. This sequence joins TRBV7-2 and TRBJ1-3, with 7 bases identical to TRBD1. The CDR3 consists of 16 residues. Per the germline V gene, CDR1 is SGHTA and CDR2 is FQGNSA. J gave up 0 bases and V 3 bases, and 5 bases lay outside the gene matches. The CDR3 loop is CASSFGDSNSGNTIYF. The CDR3 bases are TGTGCCAGCAGCTTTGGGGACAGCAACTCTGGAAACACCATATATTTT.

This rearrangement joins TRBV9 to TRBJ1-1; D remains unclear. Germline V lookup: CDR1 SGDLS, CDR2 YYNGEE. There are 14 residues in the CDR3. Trimming removed 0 bases from V and 2 bases from J, with 8 bases in between. The CDR3 sequence: CASSVEATNTEAFF. The DNA for the CDR3 is TGTGCCAGCAGCGTAGAGGCAACTAACACTGAAGCTTTCTTT.

The chain carries TRBV9 and TRBJ2-3, with 7 bases that match TRBD2. CDR1 SGDLS and CDR2 YYNGEE come from the germline V gene. With 4 bases clipped from V and 0 bases from J, the junction kept 5 bases outside the gene matches. This CDR3 contains 15 residues. CDR3 protein: CASSPRGESTDTQYF. The CDR3 DNA is TGTGCCAGCAGCCCCCGGGGGGAGAGCACAGATACGCAGTATTTT.

The chain employs TRBV5-1 and TRBJ2-7; D remains ambiguous. The CDR3 spans 15 residues. Germline V gene lookup returns CDR1 SGHRS and CDR2 YFSETQ. V was cut by 0 bases and J by 3 bases, with 13 bases left in between. This CDR3 reads CASSLARAAIYEQYF. DNA of the CDR3: TGCGCCAGCAGCTTGGCCCGGGCGGCAATCTACGAGCAGTACTTC.

By share, this clone ranks as medium-sized (0.01 to 0.1%). V usage is TRBV4-1 and J usage is TRBJ1-1; D unresolved. The CDR3 consists of 17 residues. CDR1 is MGHRA and CDR2 is YSYEKL in the germline V gene. With 0 bases removed from V and 0 bases from J, the gap between germline ends came to 14 bases. The CDR3 DNA is TGCGCCAGCAGCCAAGAGTCGGTAGGCGTATTGAACACTGAAGCTTTCTTT. The encoded protein is CASSQESVGVLNTEAFF.

The chain employs TRBV7-8 and TRBJ2-3; 12 nucleotides line up with TRBD2. This CDR3 has 15 residues. Germline CDR1 SGHVS, CDR2 FQNEAQ. Germline trimming cut 4 bases from V and 8 bases from J; bases unmatched to any gene: 7. CDR3 loop: CASSWLAGGPGTQYF. The CDR3 DNA follows: TGTGCCAGCAGCTGGCTAGCGGGAGGGCCAGGTACGCAGTATTTT.

This clone was recorded a few times. V usage is TRBV7-2 and J usage is TRBJ2-2; D unresolved. The germline V and J ends were trimmed by 2 bases and 2 bases, with 9 bases remaining between them. Germline CDR1 and CDR2: SGHTA and FQGNSA. CDR3 length equals 15 residues. The CDR3 sequence is CASSLKGVNTGELFF. CDR3 nucleotide sequence: TGTGCCAGCAGCTTAAAGGGTGTCAACACCGGGGAGCTGTTTTTT.

This chain connects TRBV5-5 to TRBJ2-5; D may correspond to TRBD1 or TRBD2 (6 bases each). Germline V gene sequence: CDR1 SGHKS, CDR2 YYEKEE (reference sequence). With 1 base removed from V and 3 bases from J, the gap between germline ends came to 13 bases. This CDR3 contains 15 residues. The CDR3 region has the DNA TGTGCCAGCAGCTTGAGGGGGGCGACAGAAGAGACCCAGTACTTC. Translating it yields CASSLRGATEETQYF.

This chain's CDR3 is CASSWDVNYGYTF. As DNA, the CDR3 is TGCGCCAGCAGCTGGGACGTAAACTATGGCTACACCTTC. J is TRBJ1-2 and V is TRBV5-1; a weak D match, TRBD1 (5 bases). The germline V gene has CDR1 SGHRS and CDR2 YFSETQ. The CDR3 spans 13 residues. Trimming pared 3 bases from V and 2 bases from J, leaving 8 bases between.

CDR3 coding DNA: TGTGCCAGTAGTTTCCGACCCGGGGTCGGAAACACCATATATTTT. Amino acids: CASSFRPGVGNTIYF. This chain connects TRBV19 to TRBJ1-3; D is undetermined. V was cut by 5 bases and J by 4 bases, with 15 bases left in between. Germline CDR1 LNHDA, CDR2 SQIVND (reference sequence). The CDR3 spans 15 residues.

This clone was recorded only once. The chain employs TRBV9 and TRBJ2-5; D call uncertain. V lost 0 bases and J lost 1, with 4 bases in between. The germline CDR1 and CDR2 sequences are SGDLS and YYNGEE. The CDR3 sequence is 13 residues long. CDR3: CASSVVSQETQYF. The CDR3 DNA sequence: TGTGCCAGCAGCGTAGTTAGCCAAGAGACCCAGTACTTC.

This sequence joins TRBV5-1 and TRBJ1-1; 7 bases match TRBD1. CDR3 length: 13 amino acids. The V segment lost 0 bases and the J segment 10 bases; nucleotides outside the gene matches: 6. Germline V lookup: CDR1 SGHRS, CDR2 YFSETQ. In DNA, the CDR3 is TGCGCCAGCAGCTTGGACAGGGGAATTGGAGCTTTCTTT. Protein: CASSLDRGIGAFF.

This chain joins TRBV6-1 and TRBJ1-2; TRBD1 matches at 9 bases. Germline lookup yields CDR1 MNHNS and CDR2 SASEGT. The CDR3 is 14 residues long. V was clipped by 8 bases and J by 2 bases; unmatched bases: 6. CDR3 sequence (DNA): TGTGCCAGCTGCCGGGACAGGGTAAACTATGGCTACACCTTC. As protein: CASCRDRVNYGYTF.